This is a list of T cell receptor beta chains from one sample in a study of cytomegalovirus exposure and HLA in healthy donors. Assay: immunoSEQ multiplex PCR; the TCRdb copy retains only in-frame clones and omits some. Seen here are 70,000 to 95,000 clones, around two thirds observed once, and the top ten hold approximately 5%. The sample taken for sequencing was PBMCs. The receptors were gathered from a woman younger than 45 in good health and CMV-seropositive. CDR3s include the opening cysteine and the closing phenylalanine or tryptophan. A D gene is named only where the DNA matches it firmly. Rows may omit the clone size; those that give it use once, few, many or a size class.

D	V	size	length	J	DNA	CDR3
TRBD1	TRBV6-1	NA	14	TRBJ1-4	TGTGCCAGCAGCTCCCAGGGGGCTAATGAAAAACTGTTTTTT	CASSSQGANEKLFF
TRBD1	TRBV7-9	few	16	TRBJ2-1	TGTGCCAGCAGCGCGTTAACAGGGGGATTTCTGGATGAGCAGTTCTTC	CASSALTGGFLDEQFF
TRBD1	TRBV6-1	NA	14	TRBJ1-6	TGTGCCAGCAGTGTGACAGGGGGTAATTCACCCCTCCACTTT	CASSVTGGNSPLHF
NA	TRBV5-6	few	14	TRBJ2-3	TGTGCCAGCAGCGGGGGGAGCTCAGGGGATACGCAGTATTTT	CASSGGSSGDTQYF
NA	TRBV7-9	NA	16	TRBJ1-1	TGTTCCAGCAGCTTTTCGGGGAGGGGTTTCAACACTGAAGCTTTCTTT	CSSSFSGRGFNTEAFF
NA	TRBV28	NA	16	TRBJ2-1	TGTGCCAGCAGTTTATACAGCTATCCCCCCTACAATGAGCAGTTCTTC	CASSLYSYPPYNEQFF
TRBD2	TRBV19	NA	13	TRBJ2-1	TGTGCCAGCAATAGCGGGGGTTACAATGAGCAGTTCTTC	CASNSGGYNEQFF
TRBD2	TRBV7-6	NA	16	TRBJ2-3	TGTGCCAGCAGCTTGGGTACCCTTAGCGGGGGGTATACGCAGTATTTT	CASSLGTLSGGYTQYF
NA	TRBV12-5	NA	12	TRBJ1-6	TGTGCTAGTGGCCGTGAGGGTTCACCCCTCCACTTT	CASGREGSPLHF
TRBD1	TRBV19	NA	14	TRBJ1-1	TGTGCCAGTAGTACCGAGCGACAGGGTACAGGGGCTTTCTTT	CASSTERQGTGAFF
TRBD1	TRBV6-6	once	14	TRBJ1-6	TGTGCCAGCACCCCGCGGACAGGGGATTCACCCCTCCACTTT	CASTPRTGDSPLHF
TRBD1	TRBV7-8	NA	17	TRBJ1-4	TGTGCCAGCAGCTTATTTTCAGGGACAGGGGGACAAGAAAAACTGTTTTTT	CASSLFSGTGGQEKLFF
TRBD1	TRBV2	NA	13	TRBJ1-2	TGTGCCAGCAGGGGGGACAGTTTCAATGGCTACACCTTC	CASRGDSFNGYTF
TRBD1	TRBV7-2	few	14	TRBJ2-3	TGTGCCAGCAGCGCCCGACAGGGGACAGATACGCAGTATTTT	CASSARQGTDTQYF
NA	TRBV12-5	NA	14	TRBJ1-5	TGTGCTAGTGGTTTTTACAGGGTCGAACAGCCCCAGCATTTT	CASGFYRVEQPQHF
TRBD2	TRBV11-3	few	16	TRBJ2-7	TGTGCCAGCAGCCACCCCAGCGGGGGATCCCCCTACGAGCAGTACTTC	CASSHPSGGSPYEQYF
NA	TRBV30	NA	15	TRBJ1-1	TGTGCCTGGAGTCTAGCGTACAGGCTGAACACTGAAGCTTTCTTT	CAWSLAYRLNTEAFF
NA	TRBV12-5	once	14	TRBJ2-2	TGTGCTTCGGCCAGGGGGGCGAACACCGGGGAGCTGTTTTTT	CASARGANTGELFF
NA	TRBV19	NA	16	TRBJ1-1	TGTGCCAGTAGTGCCCTCGGAATGGGGGGGAACACTGAAGCTTTCTTT	CASSALGMGGNTEAFF
NA	TRBV27	few	14	TRBJ2-3	TGTGCCAGCAGTTATCAGGGCGCCCCAGATACGCAGTATTTT	CASSYQGAPDTQYF
NA	TRBV7-2	NA	16	TRBJ1-6	TGTGCCAGCAGCTTAAATAGGCCGGGAAAGGATTCACCCCTCCACTTT	CASSLNRPGKDSPLHF
NA	TRBV15	NA	15	TRBJ1-3	TGTGCCACCAGCAGTCCCGGGACATCCGGAAACACCATATATTTT	CATSSPGTSGNTIYF
NA	TRBV6-6	NA	16	TRBJ2-1	TGTGCCAGCAGTTACGTGGGCGGGGACTCCTACAATGAGCAGTTCTTC	CASSYVGGDSYNEQFF
TRBD1	TRBV6-1	NA	13	TRBJ1-1	TGTGCCAGCAGCCCGGGACAGCCTTTTGAAGCTTTCTTT	CASSPGQPFEAFF
NA	TRBV5-1	few	16	TRBJ1-2	TGCGCCAGCAGCTTGGGGACAGACTACCCTCGCTATGGCTACACCTTC	CASSLGTDYPRYGYTF
NA	TRBV19	NA	13	TRBJ1-2	TGTGCCAGTAGTATAAGCGCAAGTAGTGGCTACACCTTC	CASSISASSGYTF
NA	TRBV7-2	once	15	TRBJ1-1	TGTGCCAGCAGCTTATACGGCCTACGGGGCACTGAAGCTTTCTTT	CASSLYGLRGTEAFF
NA	TRBV5-6	NA	15	TRBJ1-5	TGTGCCAGCAGCTTGGGGGAGGGGAGCAATCAGCCCCAGCATTTT	CASSLGEGSNQPQHF
TRBD1	TRBV5-4	NA	15	TRBJ2-1	TGTGCCAGCAGCCACGCGACAGGGGCTTGGAATGAGCAGTTCTTC	CASSHATGAWNEQFF
TRBD2	TRBV19	once	17	TRBJ2-1	TGTGCCAGTAGTATTCTTCCTAGCGGGGGCCACCACAATGAGCAGTTCTTC	CASSILPSGGHHNEQFF
TRBD1	TRBV19	NA	16	TRBJ1-2	TGTGCCAGCCGGGAAGGAGGGACAGGGATGAACTATGGCTACACCTTC	CASREGGTGMNYGYTF
TRBD1	TRBV10-3	NA	14	TRBJ2-1	TGTGCCATCAGTGGAGGGACAGGGGGCGGGGAGCAGTTCTTC	CAISGGTGGGEQFF
NA	TRBV7-9	NA	15	TRBJ2-7	TGTGCCAGCCTCGATTCGGAGGAAAACTCCTACGAGCAGTACTTC	CASLDSEENSYEQYF
TRBD2	TRBV27	NA	17	TRBJ2-5	TGTGCCAGCAGTCGGACTAGCGGGGGGCGGTCCCAAGAGACCCAGTACTTC	CASSRTSGGRSQETQYF
NA	TRBV11-3	NA	14	TRBJ1-3	TGTGCCAGCAGCTTAAGGGACTCCGGAAACACCATATATTTT	CASSLRDSGNTIYF
TRBD1	TRBV7-3	NA	14	TRBJ2-5	TGTGCCAGCAGCTTAGGGGGACAGGGAAAGACCCAGTACTTC	CASSLGGQGKTQYF
NA	TRBV5-1	NA	15	TRBJ2-2	TGCGCCAGCAGCTTGGTTGGGGGCAGGACCGGGGAGCTGTTTTTT	CASSLVGGRTGELFF
NA	TRBV6-5	NA	13	TRBJ2-5	TGTGCCAGCAGTCCAACACAGGGAGAGACCCAGTACTTC	CASSPTQGETQYF
TRBD1	TRBV19	NA	14	TRBJ2-3	TGTGCCAGTAAAGAACAGGGGCGCACAGATACGCAGTATTTT	CASKEQGRTDTQYF
TRBD1	TRBV7-8	NA	14	TRBJ2-1	TGTGCCAGCAGTAACAAGGACAGGTTGTATGAGCAGTTCTTC	CASSNKDRLYEQFF
NA	TRBV29-1	NA	14	TRBJ2-2	TGCAGCGTTGCAGGTTTAGGAAACACCGGGGAGCTGTTTTTT	CSVAGLGNTGELFF
NA	TRBV27	NA	15	TRBJ1-4	TGTGCCAGCAGTTTAAAATCTGGGAGGGATGAAAAACTGTTTTTT	CASSLKSGRDEKLFF
TRBD1	TRBV27	few	14	TRBJ2-7	TGTGCCAGCAGCCAAGAAGGGGGCTGGAACGAGCAGTACTTC	CASSQEGGWNEQYF
TRBD2	TRBV4-2	NA	17	TRBJ2-7	TGTGCCAGCAGCCCGGGGACCAATAGCGGGGGGGCCTACGAGCAGTACTTC	CASSPGTNSGGAYEQYF
NA	TRBV30	NA	17	TRBJ2-3	TGTGCCTGGAGGGGTAGGGGCAGGGAATTCAAGACAGATACGCAGTATTTT	CAWRGRGREFKTDTQYF
NA	TRBV7-9	NA	17	TRBJ2-4	TGTTCCAGCAGCTTAGCGTTATCTAGCGAGCCCAAAAACATTCAGTACTTC	CSSSLALSSEPKNIQYF
NA	TRBV7-9	NA	13	TRBJ1-2	TGTGCCAGCATCGGTCCCAGGGTCGGTGGCTACCCCTTC	CASIGPRVGGYPF
TRBD1	TRBV7-2	NA	17	TRBJ2-2	TGTGCCAGCAGCCCCCGCACCGGGACAGGGGTGGTCGGGGAGCTGTTTTTT	CASSPRTGTGVVGELFF
NA	TRBV7-2	NA	14	TRBJ1-1	TGTGCCAGCAGCTACTTAGGGGGGGGCACTGAAGCTTTCTTT	CASSYLGGGTEAFF
TRBD2	TRBV7-2	NA	17	TRBJ2-1	TGTGCCAGCAGCTTACTAGCGGGGGGGCCTGGAGGCAATGAGCAGTTCTTC	CASSLLAGGPGGNEQFF
NA	TRBV29-1	NA	12	TRBJ1-1	TGCAGCGTTGAGACACAGGGCCAGGGAGCTTTCTTT	CSVETQGQGAFF
NA	TRBV30	NA	12	TRBJ1-4	TGTGCCTTAACAGGGAGTGGGGAAAAACTGTTTTTT	CALTGSGEKLFF
TRBD1	TRBV19	NA	14	TRBJ1-1	TGTGCCAGTAGGTTCGACAGGGGAAACACTGAAGCTTTCTTT	CASRFDRGNTEAFF
TRBD1	TRBV4-3	NA	15	TRBJ1-4	TGCGCCAGCAGCCAAGGGGGGACAGGGAATGAAAAACTGTTTTTT	CASSQGGTGNEKLFF